Listed below are T cell receptor beta chains from one sample, sequenced in a study of blood T cell repertoires in COVID-19. Profiling relied on immunoSEQ multiplex PCR, and the TCRdb table lists in-frame clones only, not all of them. Of tens of thousands of clones in the sample, around 90% were seen once. Material: peripheral blood. The receptors stem from a man aged 60 to 69 with active COVID-19. Each CDR3 is given with its conserved first and last residue. D genes are given only for firm matches. Clone sizes are given selectively: once, few, many, or a class where the clone is expanded.

J,V,size,D,DNA,CDR3
TRBJ1-5,TRBV29-1,NA,NA,TGCAGCGTTGCTCTGGGAGTCAATCAGCCCCAGCATTTT,CSVALGVNQPQHF
TRBJ1-1,TRBV5-1,NA,TRBD1,TGCGCCAGCAGCTGGGGACAGGGGAACACTGAAGCTTTCTTT,CASSWGQGNTEAFF
TRBJ1-5,TRBV29-1,NA,NA,TGCAGCGTTGTTACACATAGCAATCAGCCCCAGCATTTT,CSVVTHSNQPQHF
TRBJ2-3,TRBV3-1/TRBV3-2,NA,TRBD2,TGTGCCAGCAGCCAGGGACTAGCGGGGGCGTCTAGCACAGATACGCAGTATTTT,CASSQGLAGASSTDTQYF
TRBJ2-5,TRBV9,NA,NA,TGTGCCAGCAGCGTAGGGACAGAGAAAGAGACCCAGTACTTC,CASSVGTEKETQYF
TRBJ2-5,TRBV6-5,NA,TRBD1,TGTGCCAGCAGTATACGACAGGGCCCCCAGTACTTC,CASSIRQGPQYF
TRBJ2-3,TRBV5-4,NA,TRBD2,TGTGCCAGCAGCTTCCGGGGGGGCACAGATACGCAGTATTTT,CASSFRGGTDTQYF
TRBJ1-3,TRBV2,NA,TRBD1,TGTGCCAGCAGTCTCCGGGACAGGGATAACGAAAACACCATATATTTT,CASSLRDRDNENTIYF
TRBJ1-2,TRBV27,medium-sized,TRBD1,TGTGCCAGCAGTCTAGGACAGGAGAGGCTTGGCTACACCTTC,CASSLGQERLGYTF
TRBJ2-7,TRBV7-9,NA,TRBD1,TGTGCCAGCAGCTCAGTCAAGCGCGGGACAGGGCTCCTCTTC,CASSSVKRGTGLLF
TRBJ2-7,TRBV27,NA,NA,TGTGCCAGCAGTCCCTGGGACAAAGCCTACGAGCAGTACTTC,CASSPWDKAYEQYF
TRBJ2-7,TRBV15,NA,NA,TGTGCCACCAGCAGAGGGGGGCTCGCCGGCGAGCAGTACTTC,CATSRGGLAGEQYF
TRBJ1-1,TRBV19,NA,NA,TGTGCCAGTAAAGTAGTATGGGGACACATCTTTTTCACTGAAGCTTTCTTT,CASKVVWGHIFFTEAFF
TRBJ2-1,TRBV4-2,few,NA,TGTGCCAGCAGCCAAGATCTTAGCGGAACCTACAATGAGCAGTTCTTC,CASSQDLSGTYNEQFF
TRBJ2-3,TRBV6-2/TRBV6-3,NA,NA,TGTGCCAGCCGCCGTGGGCCCTTCACAGATACGCAGTATTTT,CASRRGPFTDTQYF
TRBJ1-3,TRBV29-1,NA,NA,TGCAGCGTTGTTTTGACGGCCGGGGCCATATATTTT,CSVVLTAGAIYF
TRBJ2-1,TRBV7-3,NA,TRBD2,TGTGCCAGCAGCTCGGGACTATACAATGAGCAGTTCTTC,CASSSGLYNEQFF
TRBJ1-1,TRBV27,NA,NA,TGCGCCAGCAGTTTATTGGTTGGGACTTGGAACACTGAAGCTTTCTTT,CASSLLVGTWNTEAFF
TRBJ1-2,TRBV5-6,once,TRBD1,TGTGCCAGCAGCGCCAGGGGGCGTGAGTATGGCTACACCTTC,CASSARGREYGYTF
TRBJ2-7,TRBV27,NA,NA,TGTGCCAGCAGTTTATCCCTGGGCCGGGAGCAGTACTTC,CASSLSLGREQYF
TRBJ1-3,TRBV7-2,NA,NA,TGTGCCAGCAGCTTACAGGGTGTGGCTGGAAACACCATATATTTT,CASSLQGVAGNTIYF
TRBJ1-3,TRBV9,few,NA,TGTGCCAGCAGCGCAGAGGGGGAAAACACCATATATTTT,CASSAEGENTIYF
TRBJ2-7,TRBV5-6,NA,TRBD2,TGTGCCAGCAGCTATGACCCCACTAGCGGGGGGATAAGGTACGAGCAGTACTTC,CASSYDPTSGGIRYEQYF
TRBJ1-4,TRBV7-9,NA,TRBD1,TGTGCCAGCAGCTTAGAGGGGGCCATTAATGAAAAACTGTTTTTT,CASSLEGAINEKLFF
TRBJ1-1,TRBV6-5,NA,NA,TGTGCCAGCAGTTACTCCGACGGGATGAACACTGAAGCTTTCTTT,CASSYSDGMNTEAFF
TRBJ1-1,TRBV2,few,NA,TGTGCCAGCAGTGCGATGGGGCGGATGAACACTGAAGCTTTCTTT,CASSAMGRMNTEAFF
TRBJ2-1,TRBV28,NA,TRBD2,TGTGCCAGCAGTCCCCTAGCGGGGGCCCACAATGAGCAGTTCTTC,CASSPLAGAHNEQFF
TRBJ1-2,TRBV5-5,NA,NA,TGTGCCAGCAGAAGAGGTGCGGGGGCTGATGGCTACACCTTC,CASRRGAGADGYTF
TRBJ1-1,TRBV6-4,NA,NA,TGTGCCAGCAGGGACACAGGGCCCAGAGGCACTGAAGCTTTCTTT,CASRDTGPRGTEAFF
TRBJ2-4,TRBV15,NA,NA,TGTGCCACCAGCATTAACAGGGTTAACATTCAGTACTTC,CATSINRVNIQYF
TRBJ2-7,TRBV4-1,NA,NA,TGCGCCAGCAGCCAAGGCAGGGGCCGATCCCTTGACGAGCAGTACTTC,CASSQGRGRSLDEQYF
TRBJ2-3,TRBV6-5,NA,TRBD1,TGTGCCAGCAGGACAGGGGGCGCGCTCACAGATACGCAGTATTTT,CASRTGGALTDTQYF
TRBJ1-6,TRBV25-1,NA,TRBD1,TGTGCCAGCAACACCGGGACAGCAAATTCACCCCTCCACTTT,CASNTGTANSPLHF
TRBJ2-1,TRBV19,NA,TRBD1,TGTGCCAGTAGTATGGCCAGGGGGAGTAGGAATGAGCAGTTCTTC,CASSMARGSRNEQFF
TRBJ2-3,TRBV6-5,NA,NA,TGTGCCAGCAGTTACTCGACGGGAGCCACAGATACGCAGTATTTT,CASSYSTGATDTQYF
TRBJ2-2,TRBV5-1,NA,NA,TGCGCCAGCAGCCTGGAGCTTGGGGAGCTGTTTTTT,CASSLELGELFF
TRBJ2-5,TRBV5-1,NA,NA,TGCGCCAGCAGCTTGGACAGGGGAGGTGAGACCCAGTACTTC,CASSLDRGGETQYF
TRBJ1-1,TRBV18,once,TRBD1,TGTGCCAGCTCACCATACCAGGGGGGAATGAACACTGAAGCTTTCTTT,CASSPYQGGMNTEAFF
TRBJ2-7,TRBV5-5,NA,TRBD1,TGTGCCAGCAGCTTAGATCAGGGACAGACCTTC,CASSLDQGQTF
TRBJ2-3,TRBV9,NA,TRBD2,TGTGCCAGCAGCGTAGTAGGCGGGGGGGTTAGCACAGATACGCAGTATTTT,CASSVVGGGVSTDTQYF
TRBJ1-3,TRBV9,NA,TRBD1,TGTGCCAGCAGCGACAGGGGTTCCCACAATTCCCCTGGAAACACCATATATTTT,CASSDRGSHNSPGNTIYF
TRBJ1-2,TRBV28,once,NA,TGTGCCAGCAGTCTCCCCGAGACAGCTGGCTACACCTTC,CASSLPETAGYTF